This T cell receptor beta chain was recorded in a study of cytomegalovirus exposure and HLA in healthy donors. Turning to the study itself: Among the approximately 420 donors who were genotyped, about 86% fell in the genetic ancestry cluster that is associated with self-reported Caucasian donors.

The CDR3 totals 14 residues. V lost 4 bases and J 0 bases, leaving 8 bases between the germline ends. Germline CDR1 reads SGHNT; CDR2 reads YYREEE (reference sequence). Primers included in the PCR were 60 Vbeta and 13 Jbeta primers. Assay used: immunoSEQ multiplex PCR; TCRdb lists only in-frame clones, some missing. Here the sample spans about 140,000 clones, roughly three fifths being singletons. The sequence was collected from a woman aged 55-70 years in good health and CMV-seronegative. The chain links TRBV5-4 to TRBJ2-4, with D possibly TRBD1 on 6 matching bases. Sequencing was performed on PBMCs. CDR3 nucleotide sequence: TGTGCCAGCAGCGCGACAGGAGCCAAAAACATTCAGTACTTC. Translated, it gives CASSATGAKNIQYF.